This is a list of T cell receptor beta chains from one sample in a study of memory CD4+ T cells and cytomegalovirus serostatus. The repertoire was sequenced with immunoSEQ multiplex PCR; TCRdb's copy has only in-frame clones and lacks some. There are about 60,000 clones in the sample; approximately 79% occur only once, and 0.7% to 0.85% lies in the top ten. Sequencing used memory CD4+ T cells from blood. These TCRs come from an adult in good health and CMV-seronegative. Both conserved end residues are part of each CDR3. A D gene is named only where the DNA matches it firmly. Size is stated for part of the rows, as once, few or many counts, or as a class when the clone is expanded.

>TRBJ1-4|TRBD1|TRBV5-6|-|15
TGTGCCAGCAGCTTCGACAGGGGGTCACCTGAAAAACTGTTTTTT
CASSFDRGSPEKLFF
>TRBJ2-7|-|TRBV2|-|10
TGTGCCAGCAGTTTGCTTGAGCAGTACTTC
CASSLLEQYF
>TRBJ2-5|TRBD2|TRBV5-1|-|17
TGCGCCAGCAGCTTGAGTACTAGCGGTCCCCTGGGAGAGACCCAGTACTTC
CASSLSTSGPLGETQYF
>TRBJ2-2|TRBD2|TRBV4-2|-|17
TGTGCCAGCAGCCAAGAGGTAGCGGGGGGGAACACCGGGGAGCTGTTTTTT
CASSQEVAGGNTGELFF
>TRBJ1-1|-|TRBV9|-|13
TGTGCCAGCAGCCGACAGTTGAACACTGAAGCTTTCTTT
CASSRQLNTEAFF
>TRBJ2-5|TRBD2|TRBV7-2|few|15
TGTGCCAGCAGCTCGGGACTCCTCGGGAGGGAGACCCAGTACTTC
CASSSGLLGRETQYF
>TRBJ1-2|-|TRBV27|-|15
TGTGCCAGCAGTTTACAGGGCGTCAGGAACTATGGCTACACCTTC
CASSLQGVRNYGYTF
>TRBJ2-3|-|TRBV7-3|-|11
TGTGCCAGCGGACTGGAAGATACGCAGTATTTT
CASGLEDTQYF
>TRBJ2-3|TRBD2|TRBV13|few|14
TGTGCCAGCAGCGGGACCGGGAGGGCAGATACGCAGTATTTT
CASSGTGRADTQYF
>TRBJ1-5|TRBD1|TRBV19|-|15
TGTGCCAGTAGTATAATAGGACAGGGAGGTCAGCCCCAGCATTTT
CASSIIGQGGQPQHF
>TRBJ2-5|TRBD1|TRBV5-1|once|15
TGCGCCAGCAGCTTGGAGGGGGCTAGGGGAGAGACCCAGTACTTC
CASSLEGARGETQYF
>TRBJ1-1|-|TRBV18|-|12
TGTGCCAGCTCACTAGACGGGACTGAAGCTTTCTTT
CASSLDGTEAFF
>TRBJ2-1|-|TRBV4-1|-|16
TGCGCCAGCAGCCGGTCAGTGGGGGCCTCATACAATGAGCAGTTCTTC
CASSRSVGASYNEQFF
>TRBJ2-7|-|TRBV5-6|few|11
TGTGCCAGCTCCCGGGGCTACGAGCAGTACTTC
CASSRGYEQYF
>TRBJ2-1|-|TRBV18|-|14
TGTGCCAGCTCCTTATCAAACTCCTACAATGAGCAGTTCTTC
CASSLSNSYNEQFF
>TRBJ1-3|-|TRBV19|-|14
TGTGCCAGTAGTAATGGCAACTCTGGAAACACCATATATTTT
CASSNGNSGNTIYF
>TRBJ1-6|TRBD1|TRBV6-6|-|16
TGTGCCAGCAGTTACCAGCGACAGGGGTCGAATTCACCCCTCCACTTT
CASSYQRQGSNSPLHF
>TRBJ2-7|-|TRBV6-6|few|13
TGTGCCAGCAGCCTGGACACCTTCTACGAGCAGTACTTC
CASSLDTFYEQYF
>TRBJ1-5|-|TRBV27|-|15
TGTGCCAGCAGCCCTAGAGGGAGCACCAATCAGCCCCAGCATTTT
CASSPRGSTNQPQHF
>TRBJ2-7|-|TRBV27|-|14
TGTGCCAGCAGTGTTAGGGGTGCCAACTACGAGCAGTACTTC
CASSVRGANYEQYF
>TRBJ1-1|-|TRBV4-1|few|17
TGCGCCAGCAGCCAAGTCCAAAGGGAAAAACTCAACACTGAAGCTTTCTTT
CASSQVQREKLNTEAFF
>TRBJ2-5|-|TRBV5-6|few|12
TGTGCCAGCAGTGTCCAGAAAGAGACCCAGTACTTC
CASSVQKETQYF
>TRBJ1-3|-|TRBV29-1|-|14
TGCAGCGTCAAAACAGGGTTATCTGGAAACACCATATATTTT
CSVKTGLSGNTIYF
>TRBJ2-5|TRBD2|TRBV6-6|-|15
TGTGCCAACCCCCGGCCCCTAGCGGAGGACGCGACCCAGTACTTC
CANPRPLAEDATQYF
>TRBJ2-1|TRBD2|TRBV27|once|16
TGTGCCAGCAGTCCAGTAGCGGGACGGTCCTACAATGAGCAGTTCTTC
CASSPVAGRSYNEQFF
>TRBJ2-1|-|TRBV6-5|-|12
TGTGCCAGCAATACCATGGGGACTGAGCAGTTCTTC
CASNTMGTEQFF
>TRBJ2-1|-|TRBV18|-|13
TGTGCCAGCTCACCTGAGCTATACAATGAGCAGTTCTTC
CASSPELYNEQFF
>TRBJ1-6|-|TRBV7-6|-|14
TGTGCCAGCAGCTTAGCGGGTCCGGACTCACCCCTCCACTTT
CASSLAGPDSPLHF
>TRBJ1-5|-|TRBV29-1|-|14
TGCAGCGCAGGAACCCAAGATAGCAATCAGCCCCAGCATTTT
CSAGTQDSNQPQHF
>TRBJ1-3|TRBD1|TRBV13|-|14
TGTGCCAGCAGCGACAGGGCTGCTGGAAACACCATATATTTT
CASSDRAAGNTIYF
>TRBJ2-1|-|TRBV28|-|17
TGTGCCAGCAGTTTATCCCACCGGGACGCCGACCTAGGGGAGCAGTTCTTC
CASSLSHRDADLGEQFF
>TRBJ1-1|-|TRBV10-3|few|11
TGTGCCATCAGTGAGGGACAGCAGGATTTCTTT
CAISEGQQDFF
>TRBJ2-1|-|TRBV15|-|12
TGTGCCACCAGCAGCGTAGCGTCGGGGCAGTTCTTC
CATSSVASGQFF
>TRBJ2-1|-|TRBV20-1|-|11
TGCAGTGCTAGAGGAGTCAATGAGCAGTTCTTC
CSARGVNEQFF
>TRBJ2-7|TRBD2|TRBV6-5|-|14
TGTGCCAGCACTTCGGGGGAGGGGACCTACGAGCAGTACTTC
CASTSGEGTYEQYF
>TRBJ2-1|TRBD1|TRBV28|-|16
TGTGCCAGCAGCGCCTCCGGGACAGCCGTCCACAATGAGCAGTTCTTC
CASSASGTAVHNEQFF
>TRBJ2-5|-|TRBV5-4|-|16
TGTGCCAGCAGCTTGTTTCATGGCGGGTTACAAGAGACCCAGTACTTC
CASSLFHGGLQETQYF
>TRBJ2-4|-|TRBV4-1|medium-sized|16
TGCGCCAGCAGCCCACGTTCGGGTATAGCCAAAAACATTCAGTACTTC
CASSPRSGIAKNIQYF
>TRBJ1-1|-|TRBV6-5|-|13
TGTGCCAGCAGCGCAACAGGGATCACTGAAGCTTTCTTT
CASSATGITEAFF
>TRBJ2-1|-|TRBV5-6|-|14
TGTGCCAGCAGCTTGGGGCAGCCTTACAATGAGCAGTTCTTC
CASSLGQPYNEQFF
>TRBJ2-1|-|TRBV4-2|-|16
TGTGCCAGCAGCCAAGAGGGCGGGACAGCCTACAATGAGCAGTTCTTC
CASSQEGGTAYNEQFF
>TRBJ1-4|TRBD1|TRBV25-1|once|17
TGTGCCAGCAGTGAATTGTTCCCGGACAGGGCCGAGGAAAAACTGTTTTTT
CASSELFPDRAEEKLFF
>TRBJ2-7|TRBD2|TRBV27|-|16
TGTGCCAGCAGCCCGGGACTAGCGGGAGGACTGGGGGAGCAGTACTTC
CASSPGLAGGLGEQYF
>TRBJ1-2|-|TRBV28|once|12
TGTGCCAGCAGTCCCGGGAACTATGGCTACACCTTC
CASSPGNYGYTF
>TRBJ2-2|-|TRBV10-1|-|13
TGCGCCAGCAGTGGGAGGGTAGCCGGGGAGCTGTTTTTT
CASSGRVAGELFF
>TRBJ2-1|TRBD2|TRBV27|-|16
TGTGCCAGCAGTTCCTCTCGGAGCGGGATCTTGAATGAGCAGTTCTTC
CASSSSRSGILNEQFF
>TRBJ2-5|TRBD2|TRBV6-6|few|16
TGTGCCAGCAGCCGACTAGCGGGAGGGCCAGTGGAGACCCAGTACTTC
CASSRLAGGPVETQYF
>TRBJ2-2|-|TRBV15|-|15
TGTGCCACCAGCAGTGCTCGGAGGGGGACCGGGGAGCTGTTTTTT
CATSSARRGTGELFF
>TRBJ2-2|TRBD2|TRBV19|-|14
TGTGCCAGTAATCGCCGGGAGGCCACCGGGGAGCTGTTTTTT
CASNRREATGELFF
>TRBJ1-2|-|TRBV5-1|-|15
TGCGCCAGCAGCCCGGGGCAGGGGTGGAACTATGGCTACACCTTC
CASSPGQGWNYGYTF